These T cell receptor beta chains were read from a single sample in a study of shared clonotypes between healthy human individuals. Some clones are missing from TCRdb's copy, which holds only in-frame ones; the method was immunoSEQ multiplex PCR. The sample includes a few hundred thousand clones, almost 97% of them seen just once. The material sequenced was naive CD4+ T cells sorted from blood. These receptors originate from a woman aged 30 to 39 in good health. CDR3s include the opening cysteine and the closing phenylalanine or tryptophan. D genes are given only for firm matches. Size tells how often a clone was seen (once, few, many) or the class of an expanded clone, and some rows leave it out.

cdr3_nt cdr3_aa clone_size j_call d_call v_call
TGTGCCAGCAGCTTAGCACCGGGACAGGCCTACGAGCAGTACTTC CASSLAPGQAYEQYF - TRBJ2-7 TRBD1 TRBV7-4
TGTGCCAGCAGCTTAATAGGGACAGGTGTCGAGCAGTACTTC CASSLIGTGVEQYF - TRBJ2-7 TRBD1 TRBV5-4
TGCGCCAGCAGCCAAGACTCGGGCTCCTACAATGAGCAGTTCTTC CASSQDSGSYNEQFF - TRBJ2-1 - TRBV4-1
TGTGCCAGCAGCTTATTGGTGGGCGTCCAAGAGACCCAGTACTTC CASSLLVGVQETQYF once TRBJ2-5 - TRBV7-6
TGTGCCAGCTCACCAAGGGGAGGGGAAGGAGAGACCCAGTACTTC CASSPRGGEGETQYF - TRBJ2-5 TRBD2 TRBV18
TGTGCCAGCAGCCCCCAGGTTAGAACAGATACGCAGTATTTT CASSPQVRTDTQYF once TRBJ2-3 - TRBV9
TGTGCCAGCAGCCAGTGGGGGACCGGGAACACCGGGGAGCTGTTTTTT CASSQWGTGNTGELFF - TRBJ2-2 - TRBV5-6
TGTGCCAGCAGCTTATGGAGGGGGATACTCTACGAGCAGTACTTC CASSLWRGILYEQYF - TRBJ2-7 - TRBV7-8
TGCGCCAGCAGCCCTCCCTACTCTGGAAACACCATATATTTT CASSPPYSGNTIYF - TRBJ1-3 - TRBV4-1
TGTGCCAGCAGTTACCGCAGCGGGAGGGATACGCAGTATTTT CASSYRSGRDTQYF - TRBJ2-3 TRBD2 TRBV6-5
TGCAGCGGAGAAAAAACAGGTCTGAACACTGAAGCTTTCTTT CSGEKTGLNTEAFF - TRBJ1-1 - TRBV29-1
TGCGCCAGCAGCTTAGCAGACAGCACAGATACGCAGTATTTT CASSLADSTDTQYF - TRBJ2-3 - TRBV5-1
- CASSTSTSSGELFF - TRBJ2-2 - TRBV11-2